Shown below are 8 T cell receptor beta chains from a single sample sequenced in a study of T cell changes during pregnancy in multiple sclerosis. Assay: immunoSEQ multiplex PCR; the TCRdb copy retains only in-frame clones and omits some. In the table there are 66,000 or so clones, around 90% of which are singletons. The sequenced sample was peripheral blood, obtained in the first trimester of pregnancy. Every receptor here comes from a female donor in good health, enrolled as a control in a pregnancy study.

This chain joins TRBV30 and TRBJ2-6, with D possibly matching TRBD2 (5 bases). Germline V gene lookup returns CDR1 GTSNPN and CDR2 SVGIG (reference sequence). Trimming removed 2 bases from V and 0 bases from J, with 17 bases in between. CDR3 size: 18 residues. CDR3 sequence: CAWSLGVGLPSGANVLTF. In nucleotides, the CDR3 is TGTGCCTGGAGTCTCGGGGTAGGGCTTCCCTCTGGGGCCAACGTCCTGACTTTC.

The chain joins TRBV5-8 to TRBJ1-6, with unresolved D. This CDR3 contains 14 residues. CDR1 SGHTS and CDR2 YDEGEE come from the germline V gene. Trimming took 4 bases from V and 3 from J, leaving 8 bases between them. CDR3 residues: CASSPADYNSPLHF. CDR3 bases: TGTGCCAGCAGCCCGGCGGACTATAATTCACCCCTCCACTTT.

The rearrangement uses TRBV19 and TRBJ1-4, with D perhaps matching TRBD1 (5 bases). V shed 7 bases and J shed 3 bases, with 12 bases lying between them. CDR1 LNHDA and CDR2 SQIVND come from the germline V gene (reference sequence). The CDR3 spans 14 residues. The CDR3, as DNA: TGTGCCAGTAAGGAGGGGATATCTAATGAAAAACTGTTTTTT. This codes for CASKEGISNEKLFF.

This chain links TRBV4-1 with TRBJ1-6; 11 bases fit TRBD1. Germline values: CDR1 MGHRA, CDR2 YSYEKL. The CDR3 is 18 residues long. V was pared by 0 bases and J by 7 bases, with 8 bases of the junction left unmatched. CDR3 in DNA: TGCGCCAGCAGCCAAGATTTCGGACAGGGGGCAGGAAATTCACCCCTCCACTTT. It translates to CASSQDFGQGAGNSPLHF.

This clone was found once. CDR3 amino acids: CASSLGGVWRSDQPQHF. CDR3 nucleotide sequence: TGTGCCAGCAGCTTGGGGGGTGTTTGGAGGTCCGATCAGCCCCAGCATTTT. V usage is TRBV5-6 and J usage is TRBJ1-5; D gene ambiguous. CDR1 and CDR2 from the germline V gene are SGHDT and YYEEEE. With 0 bases removed from V and 5 bases from J, the gap between germline ends came to 18 bases. The CDR3 loop spans 17 amino acids.

V gene TRBV4-3 combines with J gene TRBJ2-3; D is perhaps TRBD2 (6 bases). CDR1 LGHNA and CDR2 YSLEER come from the germline V gene. The CDR3 consists of 16 residues. Trimming took 1 base from V and 0 from J, leaving 11 bases between them. The CDR3 DNA is TGCGCCAGCAGCCAAGTGCGGGGTCTGAGCACAGATACGCAGTATTTT. This gives the protein CASSQVRGLSTDTQYF.

The chain links TRBV15 to TRBJ1-4; a weak D match, TRBD1 (5 bases). There are 15 residues in the CDR3. Trimming removed 0 bases at V and 8 bases at J, with 13 bases between. CDR1 LNHNV and CDR2 YYDKDF come from the germline V gene (reference sequence). CDR3 DNA: TGTGCCACCAGCAGAGATCAGAGGGAGGGGGAAAAACTGTTTTTT. Amino acid sequence: CATSRDQREGEKLFF.

This chain connects TRBV2 to TRBJ2-7, with a tentative D call TRBD1 (6 bases). The CDR3 consists of 13 residues. V was pared by 7 bases and J by 6 bases, with 16 bases between. Germline CDR1 SNHLY, CDR2 FYNNEI. CDR3 amino acids: CASTQRGTTEQYF. For the CDR3, the DNA is TGTGCCAGCACCCAGAGGGGGACAACCGAGCAGTACTTC.